These 23 T cell receptor beta chains came from one sample sequenced in a study of regulatory T cells in long-lasting Graves disease. Time point specified: newly diagnosed GD, antithyroid drugs for less than 3 months. RNA extracted from PBMCs served as the sequencing template. Arm-PCR of CDR3 regions with iRepertoire HTBI primers generated TCR beta libraries. MiXCR was run by TCRdb on the multiplex PCR reads, yielding one entry per CDR3 protein. The top ten hold 16% of the sample, which has about 440,000 distinct CDR3 sequences, under 15% seen once. This same sample was also part of a study on T cells in Graves' hyperthyroidism and ophthalmopathy.

Sequencing used peripheral blood mononuclear cells (PBMCs), obtained at new diagnosis, from a patient treated with antithyroid drugs. These receptors were taken from a woman aged 30 to 39 with Graves disease.

V usage is TRBV9 and J usage is TRBJ2-7, with 10 bases matching TRBD2. Germline CDR1 is SGDLS and CDR2 is YYNGEE. The CDR3 length is 15 residues. Unmatched junction bases numbered 6, after V lost 4 bases and J lost 2 bases. DNA for the CDR3: TGTGCCAGCAGCAGTGGGACTAGCGCACCCTACGAGCAGTACTTC. Protein: CASSSGTSAPYEQYF.

This clonotype appeared many times. The rearrangement uses TRBV6-2 or TRBV6-3 and TRBJ2-1; D is perhaps TRBD2 (6 bases). Per germline, CDR1 MNHEY and CDR2 SVGEGT. The V and J ends lost 0 bases and 3 bases respectively, with 9 bases between them. The CDR3 is 15 residues long. The CDR3 coding sequence is TGTGCCAGCAGTTACTCGGAGGGTTTCTACAATGAGCAGTTCTTC. Translated: CASSYSEGFYNEQFF.

This clonotype was recorded at least ten times. The chain uses TRBV3-1 and TRBJ2-1; possibly TRBD1 or TRBD2 for D (6 bases each). Per germline, CDR1 LGHDT and CDR2 YNNKEL (reference sequence). The CDR3 is made up of 17 amino acids. Deletions cut 0 bases from V and 1 base from J, with 13 bases between. CDR3 region: CASSQDRGRGSYNEQFF. As DNA, the CDR3 is TGTGCCAGCAGCCAAGACCGGGGGCGAGGGTCCTACAATGAGCAGTTCTTC.

Ten or more counts support this clonotype. V usage is TRBV28 and J usage is TRBJ2-1, with D possibly being TRBD2 (5 bases). The CDR3 is made up of 15 amino acids. Germline lookup yields CDR1 MDHEN and CDR2 SYDVKM. V lost 6 bases and J lost 0, with 12 bases in between. As DNA, the CDR3 is TGTGCCAGCAGCCCTGGGAGTTACTCCTACAATGAGCAGTTCTTC. Translation gives CASSPGSYSYNEQFF.

The chain is built from TRBV19 and TRBJ2-2; the D gene could be TRBD1 or TRBD2 (5 bases each). Germline V gives CDR1 LNHDA, CDR2 SQIVND (reference sequence). V was pared by 10 bases and J by 3 bases, with 15 bases between. This CDR3 has 14 residues. CDR3: CATTTGPYTGELFF. The CDR3 nucleotides read TGTGCCACCACGACGGGACCCTACACCGGGGAGCTGTTTTTT. The full variable domain, its missing parts supplied by reference TRBV19 and TRBJ2-2, is DGGITQSPKYLFRKEGQNVTLSCEQNLNHDAMYWYRQDPGQGLRLIYYSQIVNDFQKGDIAEGYSVSREKKESFPLTVTSAQKNPTAFYLCATTTGPYTGELFFGEGSRLTVL.

This clonotype was observed at least ten times. The gene calls are TRBV24-1 and TRBJ2-3; 8 bases agree with TRBD2. With 5 bases clipped from V and 2 bases from J, the junction kept 23 bases outside the gene matches. The CDR3 sequence is 21 residues long. The V gene's germline CDR1 is KGHDR and CDR2 SFDVKD. In DNA form, the CDR3 reads TGTGCCACCAGTGCCTCCTGGCCTCCCCGGGATGGGACTAGGATCACAGATACGCAGTATTTT. Translating it yields CATSASWPPRDGTRITDTQYF.

This clonotype appeared a few times. The CDR3 bases are TGTGCCAGCAGCTTGGGCCTGTTGCGGGAGGGCCAATACAATGAGCAGTTCTTC. The encoded protein is CASSLGLLREGQYNEQFF. The chain links TRBV5-4 to TRBJ2-1; 9 bases agree with TRBD2. Unmatched junction bases numbered 11, after V lost 0 bases and J lost 4 bases. This CDR3 has 18 amino acids. CDR1 and CDR2 from the germline V gene are SGHNT and YYREEE (reference sequence).

The chain joins TRBV19 to TRBJ1-6; 9 bases are a match to TRBD1. The CDR3 runs to 14 residues. V was pared by 10 bases and J by 3 bases, with 4 bases of the junction left unmatched. The germline CDR1 and CDR2 sequences are LNHDA and SQIVND (reference sequence). This chain's CDR3 is CATQGAFYNSPLHF. The CDR3 DNA follows: TGTGCCACACAGGGGGCGTTCTATAATTCACCCCTCCACTTT. Full variable domain (missing parts from reference TRBV19 and TRBJ1-6): DGGITQSPKYLFRKEGQNVTLSCEQNLNHDAMYWYRQDPGQGLRLIYYSQIVNDFQKGDIAEGYSVSREKKESFPLTVTSAQKNPTAFYLCATQGAFYNSPLHFGNGTRLTVT.

The sample holds a few counts of this clonotype. This rearrangement joins TRBV10-2 to TRBJ2-2; D gene uncertain. The V gene lost 4 bases and the J gene lost 7 bases, with 13 bases spanning the gap. Germline values: CDR1 WSHSY, CDR2 SAAADI. The CDR3 is 14 residues long. The DNA for the CDR3 is TGCGCCAGCAGTGGCGTCTCCCCGGGCGGGGAGCTGTTTTTT. Amino acid sequence: CASSGVSPGGELFF.

This clonotype was seen ten or more times. The chain employs TRBV20-1 and TRBJ1-2; no definite D call. The CDR3 contains 14 residues. V dropped 0 bases and J dropped 8 bases, with 16 bases sitting between them. CDR1 and CDR2 from the germline V gene are DFQATT and SNEGSKA (reference sequence). CDR3 nucleotides: TGCAGTGCTAGAGATCTAGAGGGTTTAAGCGGCTACACCTTC. Amino acids: CSARDLEGLSGYTF.

This clonotype was observed many times. This sequence joins TRBV7-3 and TRBJ2-7, with D possibly being TRBD1 (6 bases). Germline CDR1 SGHTA, CDR2 FQGTGA. The CDR3 spans 16 residues. Between the trimmed V and J ends, which lost 2 bases and 6 bases, there was a span of 20 bases. In nucleotides, the CDR3 is TGTGCCAGCAGCTTACAAGCCAGGGGTTCAGCTGGCGAGCAGTACTTC. This gives the protein CASSLQARGSAGEQYF.

This clonotype was observed a few times. The J gene is TRBJ2-7, the V gene TRBV19; D ambiguous. CDR3 size: 15 residues. V lost 5 bases and J lost 2, with 16 bases in between. CDR1 is LNHDA and CDR2 is SQIVND in the germline V gene (reference sequence). CDR3 residues: CASSRQVESTYEQYF. The CDR3 region has the DNA TGTGCCAGTAGTCGGCAGGTAGAATCGACCTACGAGCAGTACTTC.

There are many counts of this clonotype. The chain carries TRBV20-1 and TRBJ2-1; 14 nucleotides align to TRBD2. There are 14 residues in the CDR3. V trimming: 5 bases; J trimming: 6 bases; junction bases outside the gene matches: 3. Germline V gives CDR1 DFQATT, CDR2 SNEGSKA (reference sequence). The CDR3 spells CSAGTSGSVNEQFF. Written as DNA, the CDR3 is TGCAGTGCTGGGACTAGCGGGAGTGTCAATGAGCAGTTCTTC.

Only one count was recorded for this clonotype. Being one base from a much bigger clone, this may be a read error. The J gene is TRBJ2-2, the V gene TRBV3-1; D is possibly TRBD1 or TRBD2 (5 bases each). The CDR3 covers 16 residues. Germline V CDR1 and CDR2: LGHDT, YNNKEL (reference sequence). The CDR3 sequence is CASSRRGAFRAGELLF. As DNA, the CDR3 is TGTGCCAGCAGCCGTAGGGGCGCGTTTAGGGCCGGGGAGCTGCTTTTT. The whole variable domain, filled in from reference TRBV3-1 and TRBJ2-2, reads DTAVSQTPKYLVTQMGNDKSIKCEQNLGHDTMYWYKQDSKKFLKIMFSYNNKELIINETVPNRFSPKSPDKAHLNLHINSLELGDSAVYFCASSRRGAFRAGELLFGEGSRLTVL.

This clonotype came up many times. The chain employs TRBV2 and TRBJ2-3, with TRBD1 matching over 7 bases. Gene TRBJ1-1 matches the end of the DNA better, so the J call may be wrong. Germline assignment: CDR1 SNHLY and CDR2 FYNNEI. This CDR3 region has 14 residues. The DNA of the CDR3 is TGTGCCAGCAGGGGGACAGCCCCTCTCTCCGAAGCTTTCTTT. It is translated as CASRGTAPLSEAFF.

This clonotype was counted a few times. The CDR3 here is CASSIPRQGGEQFF. The CDR3 nucleotides are TGTGCCAGTAGTATCCCTCGACAGGGAGGTGAGCAGTTCTTC. This rearrangement joins TRBV19 to TRBJ2-5, with D maybe TRBD1 (7 bases). The J call may be faulty, since TRBJ2-1 better matches the DNA end. The CDR3 has 14 amino acids. The germline CDR1 and CDR2 sequences are LNHDA and SQIVND (reference sequence).

J is TRBJ2-7 and V is TRBV19; D not resolved. Trimming shortened V by 5 bases and J by 4 bases, and 9 bases separated the two germline ends. The CDR3 sequence is 12 residues long. CDR1 LNHDA and CDR2 SQIVND come from the germline V gene (reference sequence). CDR3: CASSVWGYEQYF. The CDR3 DNA follows: TGTGCCAGTAGTGTTTGGGGATACGAGCAGTACTTC.

In its sample, this clonotype was seen many times. The gene calls are TRBV2 and TRBJ2-3, with D hard to call. The length of the CDR3 is 12 residues. From germline, CDR1 is SNHLY and CDR2 FYNNEI. Trimming pared 3 bases from V and 4 bases from J, leaving 5 bases between. CDR3 nucleotide sequence: TGTGCCAGCAGTGAGGGCCCAGATACGCAGTATTTT. It translates to CASSEGPDTQYF. Using reference TRBV2 and TRBJ2-3 for the parts outside the CDR3, the full variable domain is EPEVTQTPSHQVTQMGQEVILRCVPISNHLYFYWYRQILGQKVEFLVSFYNNEISEKSEIFDDQFSVERPDGSNFTLKIRSTKLEDSAMYFCASSEGPDTQYFGPGTRLTVL.

This clonotype occurred a few times. This is likely a read error, given that the CDR3 carries no conserved phenylalanine or tryptophan at its end. The chain employs TRBV30 and TRBJ2-2; D is uncertain. The CDR3 totals 13 residues. V lost 0 bases and J 4 bases, leaving 6 bases between the germline ends. Germline CDR1 and CDR2: GTSNPN and SVGIG (reference sequence). CDR3 residues: CAWSVLGTGELFL. DNA of the CDR3: TGTGCCTGGAGTGTCCTGGGCACCGGGGAGCTGTTTCTT.

Ten or more counts support this clonotype. The chain is built from TRBV7-2 and TRBJ2-7; TRBD2 is a possible D gene (6 bases). V lost 5 bases and J 5 bases, leaving 16 bases between the germline ends. This CDR3 is 14 amino acids long. Germline V CDR1 and CDR2: SGHTA, FQGNSA. CDR3 residues: CASSRQFERDEQYF. CDR3 nucleotide sequence: TGTGCCAGCAGCCGACAATTCGAGCGGGACGAGCAGTACTTC.

This clonotype was counted at least ten times. The CDR3 region has the DNA TGTGCCTGGAGTGTCTGGAACTATGGCTACACCTTC. It encodes CAWSVWNYGYTF. The gene calls are TRBV30 and TRBJ1-2; D uncertain. V lost 0 bases and J lost 2, with 4 bases in between. The germline CDR1 and CDR2 sequences are GTSNPN and SVGIG (reference sequence). The CDR3 extends over 12 amino acids. Together with reference TRBV30 and TRBJ1-2, the CDR3 gives the full variable domain: SQTIHQWPATLVQPVGSPLSLECTVEGTSNPNLYWYRQAAGRGLQLLFYSVGIGQISSEVPQNLSASRPQDRQFILSSKKLLLSDSGFYLCAWSVWNYGYTFGSGTRLTVV.

This rearrangement joins TRBV12-3 or TRBV12-4 to TRBJ2-4, with D maybe TRBD1 (5 bases). V was clipped by 5 bases and J by 1 base, with 12 bases between them. The CDR3 sequence is 15 residues long. CDR3 in amino acids: CASSPSGAAKNIQYF. CDR3 nucleotide sequence: TGTGCCAGCAGTCCCAGTGGGGCGGCCAAAAACATTCAGTACTTC.

Ten or more counts support this clonotype. V gene TRBV29-1 combines with J gene TRBJ2-5; maybe TRBD1 (5 bases). Trimming removed 3 bases from V and 2 bases from J, with 7 bases in between. In germline, CDR1 is SQVTM, CDR2 ANQGSEA. This CDR3 is built from 12 residues. The CDR3 DNA reads as TGCAGCGTTGATCGACAGCAAGAGACCCAGTACTTC. Encoded protein: CSVDRQQETQYF.